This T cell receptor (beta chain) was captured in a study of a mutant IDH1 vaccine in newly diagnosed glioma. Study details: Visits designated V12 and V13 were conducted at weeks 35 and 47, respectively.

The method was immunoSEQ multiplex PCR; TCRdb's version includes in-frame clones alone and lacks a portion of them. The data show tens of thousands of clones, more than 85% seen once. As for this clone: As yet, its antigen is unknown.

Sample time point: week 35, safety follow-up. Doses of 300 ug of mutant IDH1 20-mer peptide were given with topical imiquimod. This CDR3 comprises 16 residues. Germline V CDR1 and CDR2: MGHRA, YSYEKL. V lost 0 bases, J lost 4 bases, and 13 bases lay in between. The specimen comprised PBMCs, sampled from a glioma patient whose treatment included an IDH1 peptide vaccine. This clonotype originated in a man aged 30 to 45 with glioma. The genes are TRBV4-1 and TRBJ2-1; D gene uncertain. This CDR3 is CASSQDGDALYNEQFF. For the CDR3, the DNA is TGCGCCAGCAGCCAAGATGGGGATGCCCTTTACAATGAGCAGTTCTTC.